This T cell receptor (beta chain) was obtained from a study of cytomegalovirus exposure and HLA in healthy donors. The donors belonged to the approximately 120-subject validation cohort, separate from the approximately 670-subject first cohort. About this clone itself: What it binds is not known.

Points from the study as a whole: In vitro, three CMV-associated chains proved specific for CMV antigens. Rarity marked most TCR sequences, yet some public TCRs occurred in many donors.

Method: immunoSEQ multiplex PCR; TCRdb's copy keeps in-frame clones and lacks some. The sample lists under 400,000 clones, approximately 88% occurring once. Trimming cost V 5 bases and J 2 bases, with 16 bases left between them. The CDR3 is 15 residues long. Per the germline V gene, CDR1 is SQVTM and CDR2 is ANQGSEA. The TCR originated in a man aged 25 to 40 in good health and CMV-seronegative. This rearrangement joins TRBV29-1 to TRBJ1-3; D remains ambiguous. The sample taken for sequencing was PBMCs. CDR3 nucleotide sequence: TGCAGCGTTCAGGTTGGGAGTTTTGCTGGAAACACCATATATTTT. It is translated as CSVQVGSFAGNTIYF.